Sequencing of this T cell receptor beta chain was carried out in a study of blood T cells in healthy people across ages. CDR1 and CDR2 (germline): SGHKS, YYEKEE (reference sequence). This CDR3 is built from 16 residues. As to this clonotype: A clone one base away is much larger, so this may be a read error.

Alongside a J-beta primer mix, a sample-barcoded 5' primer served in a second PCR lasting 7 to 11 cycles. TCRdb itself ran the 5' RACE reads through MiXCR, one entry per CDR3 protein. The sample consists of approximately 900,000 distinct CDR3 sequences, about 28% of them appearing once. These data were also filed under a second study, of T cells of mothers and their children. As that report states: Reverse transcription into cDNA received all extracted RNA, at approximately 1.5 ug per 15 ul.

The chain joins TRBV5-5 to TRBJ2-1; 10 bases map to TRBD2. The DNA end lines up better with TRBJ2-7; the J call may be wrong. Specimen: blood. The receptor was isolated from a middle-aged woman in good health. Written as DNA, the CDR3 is TGTGCCAGCAGCTTACTAGCGGGGAGGGGCTACAATGAGCAGTACTTC. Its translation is CASSLLAGRGYNEQYF.